This T cell receptor beta chain was captured by sequencing in a study of blood T cell repertoires in COVID-19. This clone appeared a single time. Sequencing used immunoSEQ multiplex PCR; TCRdb keeps in-frame clones, though not all of them. The sample contains tens of thousands of clones, approximately 90% of which appear only once. Sequences were obtained from peripheral blood. This TCR was sampled from a man in his 70s with active or convalescent COVID-19.

CDR3 nucleotides: TGTGCCAGCAGTTACGAGACAGGGAACTATGGCTACACCTTC. This codes for CASSYETGNYGYTF. This chain links TRBV6-6 with TRBJ1-2; 7 positions agree with TRBD1. The CDR3 is made up of 14 amino acids. V shed 2 bases and J 2 bases; nucleotides not matched to a gene: 2. Germline V lookup: CDR1 MNHNY, CDR2 SVGAGI (reference sequence).